Below are 16 T cell receptor beta chains sequenced from a single sample in a study of blood T cells in healthy people across ages. It was with a sample-barcoded 5' primer and a J-beta primer mix that a second PCR of roughly 7 to 12 cycles was run. TCRdb analysed the 5' RACE reads with MiXCR anew, one entry per CDR3 protein. The sample includes 850,000 to 1,000,000 distinct CDR3 sequences, roughly 50% of them seen just once. Sequencing used blood. Receptors were obtained from a woman aged 60-70 years in good health.

This clonotype came up once. The gene calls are TRBV7-3 and TRBJ2-1; no firm D call. This CDR3 is 14 amino acids long. Trimming cost V 5 bases and J 3 bases, with 11 bases left between them. In germline, CDR1 is SGHTA, CDR2 FQGTGA. CDR3 loop: CASSLGWDYNEQFF. DNA for the CDR3: TGTGCCAGCAGCCTAGGGTGGGACTACAATGAGCAGTTCTTC.

There are a few counts of this clonotype. The V gene is TRBV5-1, the J gene TRBJ2-1; TRBD2 matches 11 bases. The J segment lost 3 bases and the V segment lost 3 bases, leaving 5 bases of the junction unmatched. Germline values: CDR1 SGHRS, CDR2 YFSETQ. This CDR3 comprises 16 residues. The CDR3 DNA follows: TGCGCCAGCAGCTCAATAGCGGGAGGGGGCTACAATGAGCAGTTCTTC. Protein: CASSSIAGGGYNEQFF. Drawing the rest from reference TRBV5-1 and TRBJ2-1, the complete variable domain is KAGVTQTPRYLIKTRGQQVTLSCSPISGHRSVSWYQQTPGQGLQFLFEYFSETQRNKGNFPGRFSGRQFSNSRSEMNVSTLELGDSALYLCASSSIAGGGYNEQFFGPGTRLTVL.

This chain uses TRBV4-1 with TRBJ2-5; TRBD2 agrees at 9 bases. The CDR3 contains 18 residues. CDR1 and CDR2 (germline): MGHRA, YSYEKL. The J segment lost 11 bases and the V segment lost 0 bases, leaving 19 bases of the junction unmatched. CDR3 sequence: CASSQERLAGTAGNEQYF. Written as DNA, the CDR3 is TGCGCCAGCAGCCAAGAACGGCTAGCGGGAACGGCGGGCAATGAGCAGTACTTC.

The chain is built from TRBV20-1 and TRBJ2-7; possibly TRBD2 for D (5 bases). The ends were cut back, 1 base at V and 0 bases at J, with 13 bases in the middle. The CDR3 has 15 amino acids. Per the germline V gene, CDR1 is DFQATT and CDR2 is SNEGSKA (reference sequence). Written as DNA, the CDR3 is TGCAGTGCTAGAGGTGGCGGGCCGAGCTCCTACGAGCAGTACTTC. Residues: CSARGGGPSSYEQYF.

The chain couples TRBV7-9 to TRBJ2-7; D ambiguous. The CDR3 has 13 residues. The germline V and J ends were trimmed by 5 bases and 2 bases, with 10 bases remaining between them. Looked up from germline, CDR1 is SEHNR and CDR2 is FQNEAQ (reference sequence). DNA for the CDR3: TGTGCCAGCAGCCGGTCCAGTACCTACGAGCAGTACTTC. Translated, it gives CASSRSSTYEQYF.

The chain recombines TRBV11-2 with TRBJ2-1; no clear D gene. V gave up 5 bases and J gave up 3 bases, with 11 bases separating them. Germline CDR1 is SGHAT and CDR2 is FQNNGV. The CDR3 has 14 residues. Here the CDR3 reads CASSPLVGYNEQFF. CDR3 coding DNA: TGTGCCAGCAGCCCCCTCGTTGGCTACAATGAGCAGTTCTTC. Complete variable domain (other parts from reference TRBV11-2 and TRBJ2-1): EAGVAQSPRYKIIEKRQSVAFWCNPISGHATLYWYQQILGQGPKLLIQFQNNGVVDDSQLPKDRFSAERLKGVDSTLKIQPAKLEDSAVYLCASSPLVGYNEQFFGPGTRLTVL.

The chain carries TRBV20-1 and TRBJ2-7; D uncertain. Per germline, CDR1 DFQATT and CDR2 SNEGSKA (reference sequence). The CDR3 is made up of 13 amino acids. Trimming removed 1 base at V and 3 bases at J, with 10 bases between. The DNA of the CDR3 is TGCAGTGCTAGAGGTGGCAACATCTACGAGCAGTACTTC. It is translated as CSARGGNIYEQYF.

This clonotype was observed a single time. This chain joins TRBV28 and TRBJ2-3; 8 bases match TRBD2. V shed 6 bases, J shed 5 bases, and the junction held 7 bases outside the gene matches. Looked up from germline, CDR1 is MDHEN and CDR2 is SYDVKM. There are 14 residues in the CDR3. The CDR3 sequence: CASSPKRGLDTQYF. Written as DNA, the CDR3 is TGTGCCAGCAGCCCTAAGCGGGGGTTAGATACGCAGTATTTT.

In regard to this clonotype: This may arise from a read error, as a much more abundant clone is one base away. The chain combines TRBV7-9 with TRBJ2-4, with D unresolved. Per the germline V gene, CDR1 is SEHNR and CDR2 is FQNEAQ (reference sequence). This CDR3 region has 14 residues. The CDR3 spells CAGSSDLPKNIQYF. CDR3 in DNA: TGTGCCGGCAGCTCTGACTTACCCAAAAACATTCAGTACTTC.

The chain combines TRBV7-2 with TRBJ1-5; tentative D call: TRBD1 (5 bases). In germline, CDR1 is SGHTA, CDR2 FQGNSA. The CDR3 extends over 13 amino acids. V dropped 5 bases and J dropped 4 bases, with 9 bases sitting between them. The CDR3 region is CASSIGVNQPQHF. In DNA, the CDR3 is TGTGCCAGCAGCATAGGGGTGAATCAGCCCCAGCATTTT.

This rearrangement joins TRBV9 to TRBJ2-1; no clear D gene. The J call may be incorrect, as the DNA end agrees better with TRBJ2-7. Germline CDR1 reads SGDLS; CDR2 reads YYNGEE. CDR3 size: 12 residues. The CDR3 bases are TGTGCCAGCGGGCACGGCTCAAACGAGCAGTACTTC. Protein sequence: CASGHGSNEQYF.

V is TRBV12-3 or TRBV12-4 and J is TRBJ2-1; the D gene is possibly TRBD1 (6 bases). The V gene lost 5 bases and the J gene lost 9 bases, with 17 bases spanning the gap. CDR3 length: 14 amino acids. For the CDR3, the DNA is TGTGCCAGCAGTCCAGGGACACGTCAGGGTGAGCAGTTCTTC. Amino acid sequence: CASSPGTRQGEQFF.

In its sample, this clonotype was seen once. The chain couples TRBV29-1 to TRBJ1-1, with a tentative D call TRBD1 (6 bases). The V end lost 6 bases, the J end lost 1 base, and 18 bases lay between the germline ends. CDR3 size: 15 residues. Germline CDR1 SQVTM, CDR2 ANQGSEA. The CDR3 loop reads CSVLMTGTQNTEAFF. In nucleotides, the CDR3 is TGCAGCGTACTAATGACGGGGACACAGAACACTGAAGCTTTCTTT.

The chain joins TRBV6-1 to TRBJ2-2; D is possibly TRBD2 (5 bases). The CDR3 has 12 residues. Germline values: CDR1 MNHNS, CDR2 SASEGT. Trimming took off 8 bases at V and 4 bases at J, with 8 bases between the two ends. CDR3 DNA sequence: TGTGCCAGCGGGAGCGGCACCGGGGAGCTGTTTTTT. It translates to CASGSGTGELFF.

V is TRBV5-1 and J is TRBJ2-5, with 7 bases lining up with TRBD1. Germline assignment: CDR1 SGHRS and CDR2 YFSETQ. V lost 3 bases and J lost 5; bases outside the gene matches: 7. This CDR3 contains 14 residues. CDR3 loop: CASSSKGAEETQYF. DNA for the CDR3: TGCGCCAGCAGCTCAAAGGGGGCTGAGGAGACCCAGTACTTC.

The rearrangement joins TRBV9 to TRBJ2-5, with D possibly called TRBD1 or TRBD2 (5 bases each). Judging by the DNA end, TRBJ2-7 fits better; the J call may be wrong. Germline loops: CDR1 SGDLS, CDR2 YYNGEE. The CDR3 spans 13 residues. The CDR3 coding sequence is TGTGCCAGCAGCGTAGAAATGGGACGCGAGCAGTACTTC. Its translation is CASSVEMGREQYF.